The rows below give T cell receptor beta chains drawn from one sample of a study of early stage breast cancer tumors. Method: immunoSEQ multiplex PCR; TCRdb's copy keeps in-frame clones and lacks some. This table has around 30,000 clones, just under 75% appearing once. Sequenced sample: breast tumor tissue. Every receptor here comes from a person aged 30-39 years with breast cancer. CDR3s include the opening cysteine and the closing phenylalanine or tryptophan. D genes are given only for firm matches. Size values are once, few and many counts, or a class for expanded clones, and some rows have none.

D gene	clone size	J gene	V gene	CDR3 DNA	CDR3 protein
NA	NA	TRBJ2-3	TRBV25-1	TGTGCCAGCAGTGAAGGGGGGGGCATCCACACAGATACGCAGTATTTT	CASSEGGGIHTDTQYF
NA	NA	TRBJ1-3	TRBV14	TGTGCCAGCAGCCCAAACAGGGCGAGCGGAAACACCATATATTTT	CASSPNRASGNTIYF
TRBD2	NA	TRBJ2-1	TRBV11-2	TGTGCCAGCAGCAGATCCGGGACTAGCGGTTACAATGAGCAGTTCTTC	CASSRSGTSGYNEQFF
NA	few	TRBJ1-1	TRBV19	TGTGCCAGTAGTCCCAGGGGGAACACTGAAGCTTTCTTT	CASSPRGNTEAFF
NA	once	TRBJ2-7	TRBV7-2	TGTGCCAGCAGCTGGAACAGGGGACTCTACGAGCAGTACTTC	CASSWNRGLYEQYF
NA	few	TRBJ2-7	TRBV7-8	TGTGCCAGCAGCTTAGCGCGGGGAGGGGGCTGGTACGAGCAGTACTTC	CASSLARGGGWYEQYF
NA	once	TRBJ1-4	TRBV30	TGTGCCTGGAGTTCAGGGCGGCCAAATGAAAAACTGTTTTTT	CAWSSGRPNEKLFF
NA	NA	TRBJ1-3	TRBV6-5	TGTGCCAGCAGCCAGGACAGACAACCTAGAAACACCATATATTTT	CASSQDRQPRNTIYF
NA	few	TRBJ1-1	TRBV7-9	TGTGCCAGCAGCCCCCCCGGTGGCGTGGGTGAAGCTTTCTTT	CASSPPGGVGEAFF
NA	NA	TRBJ2-3	TRBV7-9	TGTGCCAGCAGCTTAGGAGTCGCGGACACAGATACGCAGTATTTT	CASSLGVADTDTQYF
TRBD2	NA	TRBJ2-7	TRBV5-1	TGCGCCAGCAGCACCGGGGGGGGCGAATACGAGCAGTACTTC	CASSTGGGEYEQYF
TRBD2	NA	TRBJ2-1	TRBV4-2	TGTGCCAGCAGCTTGGGAACTAGCGGGCTGGGCAATGAGCAGTTCTTC	CASSLGTSGLGNEQFF
TRBD1	NA	TRBJ2-6	TRBV19	TGTGCCAGTAGTATACGACAGGGGTCATCTGGGGCCAACGTCCTGACTTTC	CASSIRQGSSGANVLTF
TRBD2	NA	TRBJ2-1	TRBV11-2	TGTGCCAGCGGGGAAGGAGGACTAGCGGGCCAAGCCACGCATGAGCAGTTCTTC	CASGEGGLAGQATHEQFF
NA	NA	TRBJ2-5	TRBV5-1	TGCGCCAGCAGCTTGGGGCAGGGACCCGAGACCCAGTACTTC	CASSLGQGPETQYF
NA	once	TRBJ1-1	TRBV27	TGTGCCAGCAGTTCCCACCTGCTGACAGTGAACACTGAAGCTTTCTTT	CASSSHLLTVNTEAFF
TRBD2	few	TRBJ2-1	TRBV6-6	TGTGCCAGCAGCCTACTGGCGGGAGGGCACAATGAGCAGTTCTTC	CASSLLAGGHNEQFF
NA	NA	TRBJ2-7	TRBV18	TGTGCCAGCTCACCACCGGTGCAGGACGAGCAGTACTTC	CASSPPVQDEQYF
NA	NA	TRBJ2-1	TRBV10-3	TGTGCCATCAGCGAAAACCCTCAGGACAGATACAATGAGCAGTTCTTC	CAISENPQDRYNEQFF
NA	NA	TRBJ1-2	TRBV30	TGTGCCTGGAGTCTGCAGGGGACCTATGGCTACACCTTC	CAWSLQGTYGYTF
TRBD1	NA	TRBJ1-1	TRBV10-3	TGTGCCATCAGTGAGTTCTCGGACAGGATGAACACTGAAGCTTTCTTT	CAISEFSDRMNTEAFF
NA	NA	TRBJ2-3	TRBV4-2	TGTGCCAGCAGCCGCGCAGAGGCGCAGTATTTT	CASSRAEAQYF
TRBD2	few	TRBJ2-1	TRBV7-2	TGTGCCAGCAGCCTCACTAGCGGGAGGTTCATTGAGCAGTTCTTC	CASSLTSGRFIEQFF
NA	NA	TRBJ2-7	TRBV29-1	TGCAGCGTTGGGAGGGGGCGTGGAAACGAGCAGTACTTC	CSVGRGRGNEQYF
NA	NA	TRBJ2-5	TRBV21-1	TGTGCCAGCAGCAAAGGCCCGAGGGGGCAAGAGACCCAGTACTTC	CASSKGPRGQETQYF
TRBD1	once	TRBJ1-4	TRBV7-6	TGTGCCAGCAGCTTAAACCCCGGGACAGGGGTTACTAATGAAAAACTGTTTTTT	CASSLNPGTGVTNEKLFF
TRBD2	NA	TRBJ2-5	TRBV5-1	TGCGCCAGCAGCACACTAGCGGGAGGGCCCGAGACCCAGTACTTC	CASSTLAGGPETQYF
NA	NA	TRBJ1-2	TRBV27	TGTGCCAGCAGTTCCCGACAGGAGGGTTATGGCTACACCTTC	CASSSRQEGYGYTF
NA	NA	TRBJ1-1	TRBV29-1	TGCAGCGTTTCTGGGGGCACTGAAGCTTTCTTT	CSVSGGTEAFF
TRBD1	NA	TRBJ2-2	TRBV7-9	TGTGCCAGCAGCCCAGCAGAGGACAGGGGGTATACCGGGGAGCTGTTTTTT	CASSPAEDRGYTGELFF
TRBD1	few	TRBJ2-7	TRBV5-8	TGTGCCAGCAGCTTGCTCCAGGGGGCATGGGAGCAGTACTTC	CASSLLQGAWEQYF
NA	NA	TRBJ1-2	TRBV11-2	TGTGCCAGCAGCTTCCTGGGCCAGCAGTTCGGCTACACCTTC	CASSFLGQQFGYTF
TRBD1	NA	TRBJ1-6	TRBV19	TGTGCCAGTAGTGATACAGGGGAAACTCGGGGGATGGGTAATTCACCCCTCCACTTT	CASSDTGETRGMGNSPLHF
NA	few	TRBJ1-6	TRBV9	TGTGCCAGCAGCGTAGGCGAGTGGGGGACAACACCCCTCCACTTT	CASSVGEWGTTPLHF
NA	once	TRBJ2-2	TRBV19	TGTGCCAGTAGTATAAAGGGGGCCGGGGAGCTGTTTTTT	CASSIKGAGELFF
TRBD1	NA	TRBJ2-1	TRBV11-1	TGTGCCAGCAGCTTGGGACAGGGGGTCTTCAATGAGCAGTTCTTC	CASSLGQGVFNEQFF
TRBD2	medium-sized	TRBJ2-7	TRBV4-2	TGTGCCAGCAGCCAAGGACTAGCTGCCGACGAGCAGTACTTC	CASSQGLAADEQYF
NA	NA	TRBJ2-5	TRBV28	TGTGCCAGCAGCTTACCTCCGGGTCTCAGATCAGAGACCCAGTACTTC	CASSLPPGLRSETQYF
NA	NA	TRBJ2-7	TRBV7-9	TGTGCCAGCAGCTTGGGGGGGCTAAGTCACGAGCAGTACTTC	CASSLGGLSHEQYF
NA	once	TRBJ1-1	TRBV6-5	TGTGCCAGCAGTTCCTTTTTCAGTGAAGCTTTCTTT	CASSSFFSEAFF